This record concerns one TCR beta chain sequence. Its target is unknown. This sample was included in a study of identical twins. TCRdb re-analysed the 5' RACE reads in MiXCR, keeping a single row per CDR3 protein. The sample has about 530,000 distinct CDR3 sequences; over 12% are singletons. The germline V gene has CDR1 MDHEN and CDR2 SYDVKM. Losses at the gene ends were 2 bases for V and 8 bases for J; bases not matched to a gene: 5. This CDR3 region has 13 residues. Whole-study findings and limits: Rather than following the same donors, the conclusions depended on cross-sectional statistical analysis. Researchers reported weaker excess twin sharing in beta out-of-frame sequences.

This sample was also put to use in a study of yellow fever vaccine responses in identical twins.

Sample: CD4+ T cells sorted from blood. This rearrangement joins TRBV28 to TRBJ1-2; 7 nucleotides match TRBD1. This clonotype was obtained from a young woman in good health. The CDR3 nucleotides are TGTGCCAGCAGTTTAGGGACAGTAGAGGGCTACACCTTC. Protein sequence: CASSLGTVEGYTF.